This is a list of T cell receptor beta chains from one sample in a study of CD8 T cells in ankylosing spondylitis. From the 5' RACE reads, TCRdb called clonotypes with MiXCR, one entry per CDR3 protein. The repertoire holds some 250,000 distinct CDR3 sequences, with 20% to 30% as singletons. The specimen was blood, either unsorted or a sorted T cell fraction (not recorded which). All receptors derive from a male donor with ankylosing spondylitis or in good health (not recorded which). Both conserved end residues are part of each CDR3. D genes are given only for firm matches.

>TRBD2|TRBJ2-1|TRBV15
CATSLGGGGASGNEQFF
>.|TRBJ2-5|TRBV21-1
CASSNTGEETQYF
>.|TRBJ2-4|TRBV20-1
CSAPGSGKNIQYF
>.|TRBJ2-7|TRBV7-9
CASSTTAGNEQYF
>.|TRBJ2-3|TRBV20-1
CSASSGRRGGDTQYF
>TRBD1|TRBJ1-2|TRBV20-1
CSAVPGQGYGYTF
>.|TRBJ2-4|TRBV20-1
CSARAGFKNIQYF
>TRBD2|TRBJ2-1|TRBV19
CASSGLAGGQGNEQFF
>TRBD2|TRBJ2-5|TRBV2
CASRGGGGPQETQYF
>TRBD1|TRBJ2-7|TRBV6-1
CASSPDRVRTYEQYF
>TRBD1|TRBJ1-3|TRBV18
CASSLQGASSGNTIYF
>.|TRBJ2-3|TRBV20-1
CSARDHSTDTQYF
>TRBD1|TRBJ1-5|TRBV20-1
CSAGQGDSNQPQHF
>.|TRBJ1-3|TRBV27
CASSLEGNSGNTIYF
>.|TRBJ2-1|TRBV2
CASPVQGTYNEQFF
>.|TRBJ2-7|TRBV12-3/TRBV12-4
CASRNRNSYEQYF
>TRBD2|TRBJ2-7|TRBV5-1
CASSLAGEGYEQYF
>TRBD2|TRBJ2-1|TRBV20-1
CSASPATGGNEQFF
>TRBD1|TRBJ2-5|TRBV20-1
CSATRTGMGAYGETQYF
>TRBD2|TRBJ2-3|TRBV7-3
CASSSGTRASDTQYF
>.|TRBJ1-5|TRBV19
CASSMGQEKNQPQHF
>.|TRBJ2-7|TRBV12-3/TRBV12-4
CASSLAGGYYEQYF
>TRBD1|TRBJ1-5|TRBV20-1
CSAAGGQNQPQHF
>.|TRBJ2-7|TRBV20-1
CSAEQAYEQYF
>.|TRBJ1-6|TRBV5-1
CASSLDSSSYNSPLHF
>.|TRBJ1-5|TRBV29-1
CSVGSGHQPQHF
>.|TRBJ2-6|TRBV6-1
CASSSRSGANVLTF